A selection of T cell receptor beta chains follows, all from one sample in a study of CD8+ T cells in alopecia areata. TCRdb's table, derived via immunoSEQ multiplex PCR, lists solely in-frame clones and lacks some. The sample lists 110,000 to 150,000 clones; 40% to 65% were seen once. This specimen was CD4+ T cells sorted from blood, taken at week 0. The receptors derive from a human donor with alopecia areata. Each CDR3 is given with its conserved first and last residue. A D gene is named only where the DNA matches it firmly. Size values are once, few and many counts, or a class for expanded clones, and some rows have none.

TRBJ2-5 | 11 | . | . | TRBV30 | TGTGCCTGGAGCTTTAAGGAGACCCAGTACTTC | CAWSFKETQYF
TRBJ2-2 | 12 | . | many | TRBV7-2 | TGTGCCAGCAGCCGGACCGGCGCGGAGCTGTTTTTT | CASSRTGAELFF
TRBJ1-5 | 12 | . | few | TRBV29-1 | TGCAGCGTGTGGACGGCCGGTCAGCCCCAGCATTTT | CSVWTAGQPQHF
TRBJ1-2 | 13 | . | once | TRBV9 | TGTGCCAGCAGCAAAGGGCCTAACTATGGCTACACCTTC | CASSKGPNYGYTF
TRBJ2-1 | 14 | . | . | TRBV30 | TGTGCCTGGAGTGTTACGCACGCGGACAATGAGCAGTTCTTC | CAWSVTHADNEQFF
TRBJ2-3 | 14 | . | . | TRBV29-1 | TGCAGCGTGACGGGCAGACAATCCACAGATACGCAGTATTTT | CSVTGRQSTDTQYF
TRBJ2-5 | 12 | . | few | TRBV29-1 | TGCAGCGTTGGCCGGGGGCAGGAGACCCAGTACTTC | CSVGRGQETQYF
TRBJ2-3 | 15 | TRBD2 | . | TRBV5-1 | TGCGCCAGCAGCTCCGGACTAGCGGCCACAGATACGCAGTATTTT | CASSSGLAATDTQYF
TRBJ2-4 | 20 | TRBD2 | . | TRBV4-2 | TGTGCCAGCAGCCAAGATCGCGGACTAGCGGCGTTGCTAGCCAAAAACATTCAGTACTTC | CASSQDRGLAALLAKNIQYF
TRBJ2-1 | 13 | . | . | TRBV7-7 | TGTGCCAGCAGCTTATCGGTGTCCCTCGAGCAGTTCTTC | CASSLSVSLEQFF
TRBJ2-1 | 10 | . | . | TRBV30 | TGTGCCTGGTGGAACAATGAGCAGTTCTTC | CAWWNNEQFF
TRBJ2-5 | 13 | . | few | TRBV21-1 | TGTGCCAGCAGCTTGGCCAGGGACGAGACCCAGTACTTC | CASSLARDETQYF
TRBJ1-4 | 14 | TRBD1 | few | TRBV7-9 | TGTGCCAGCAGCTTAGGGAGACAGGGGAAAAAACTGTTTTTT | CASSLGRQGKKLFF
TRBJ2-7 | 12 | . | . | TRBV6-5 | TGTGCCAGCAGCTCCAAGAGTGGAGAGCAGTACTTC | CASSSKSGEQYF
TRBJ2-7 | 15 | . | few | TRBV6-1 | TGTGCCAGCAGTGACTTCGGACTACCCACCTACGAGCAGTACTTC | CASSDFGLPTYEQYF
TRBJ2-7 | 12 | . | . | TRBV7-2 | TGTGCCAGCAGCGCGACAGTTTACGAGCAGTACTTC | CASSATVYEQYF
TRBJ2-7 | 13 | . | few | TRBV7-6 | TGTGCCAGACCGAGGCGGGTGGGGAACGAGCAGTACTTC | CARPRRVGNEQYF
TRBJ2-2 | 11 | . | . | TRBV30 | TGTGCCTGGAGTCGGGCCGGGGAGCTGTTTTTT | CAWSRAGELFF
TRBJ1-5 | 15 | . | . | TRBV28 | TGTGCCAGCAAATTACCGGGGAATGGGTTAAGGCCCCAGCATTTT | CASKLPGNGLRPQHF
TRBJ1-4 | 13 | . | . | TRBV23-1 | TGCGCCAGCAGTCAATCAACGGTGGAAAAACTGTTTTTT | CASSQSTVEKLFF
TRBJ2-3 | 14 | . | . | TRBV19 | TGTGCCAGTAGTATGCAGTCCCTCACAGATACGCAGTATTTT | CASSMQSLTDTQYF
TRBJ2-1 | 17 | TRBD1 | many | TRBV7-2 | TGTGCCAGCAGCCCCATCCCCGGGACAGAGCATTACAATGAGCAGTTCTTC | CASSPIPGTEHYNEQFF
TRBJ2-5 | 12 | . | once | TRBV28 | TGTGCCAGCAGTTTAAGTTTGGAGACCCAGTACTTC | CASSLSLETQYF
TRBJ2-3 | 15 | . | . | TRBV30 | TGTGCCTGGAGTCGGGACGGACACGGGACGTCAGGGCAGTATTTT | CAWSRDGHGTSGQYF
TRBJ2-1 | 13 | TRBD2 | . | TRBV19 | TGTGCCAGTGCAGCGGGAGTAGTAAATGAGCAGTTCTTC | CASAAGVVNEQFF
TRBJ2-6 | 16 | . | . | TRBV30 | TGTGCCGGGCCCCAGAGTGGGAGGCCTGGGGCCAACGTCCTGACTTTC | CAGPQSGRPGANVLTF
TRBJ1-1 | 14 | . | few | TRBV30 | TGTGCCTGGAGTGTATCTGGGACGTCGACTGAAGCTTTCTTT | CAWSVSGTSTEAFF
TRBJ1-1 | 14 | TRBD1 | . | TRBV29-1 | TGCAGCGTTGTTAGTGACAGGGTCAACACTGAAGCTTTCTTT | CSVVSDRVNTEAFF
TRBJ2-7 | 14 | . | . | TRBV9 | TGTGCCAGCAGCGCCGGACTCGCTGAGAGGGAGCAGTACTTC | CASSAGLAEREQYF
TRBJ2-1 | 12 | . | . | TRBV29-1 | TGCAGCGTTGATGACTATCTCAATGAGCAGTTCTTC | CSVDDYLNEQFF
TRBJ2-3 | 16 | TRBD2 | . | TRBV30 | TGTGCCTGGGCCGGACTAGCGGGAGGTTGGGGTGATACGCAGTATTTT | CAWAGLAGGWGDTQYF
TRBJ1-1 | 12 | . | . | TRBV6-1 | TGTGCCAGCAGGTTACAGAACACTGAAGCTTTCTTT | CASRLQNTEAFF
TRBJ1-2 | 14 | . | . | TRBV29-1 | TGCAGCGTTGAAAAGGGCGGAATGAACTATGGCTACACCTTC | CSVEKGGMNYGYTF
TRBJ2-7 | 15 | . | . | TRBV9 | TGTGCCAGCAGCGTAGGTGCTAGCGCTCCCTACGAGCAGTACTTC | CASSVGASAPYEQYF
TRBJ2-5 | 15 | . | . | TRBV7-8 | TGTGCCAGCAGCTTAGCGGTATCGCGGCAAGAGACCCAGTACTTC | CASSLAVSRQETQYF
TRBJ2-3 | 12 | . | . | TRBV5-6 | TGTGCCAGCAGCTCACGGCGAGATACGCAGTATTTT | CASSSRRDTQYF
TRBJ2-3 | 15 | TRBD1 | many | TRBV19 | TGTGCCAGTAGTGTGCGGACAGGGGGCACAGATACGCAGTATTTT | CASSVRTGGTDTQYF
TRBJ2-7 | 14 | TRBD2 | . | TRBV4-2 | TGTGCCAGCAGCCCGGGAGGATGGTCCTACGAGCAGTACTTC | CASSPGGWSYEQYF
TRBJ2-1 | 16 | TRBD2 | . | TRBV18 | TGTGCCAGCTCACCACCTGGAAGCGGGGGTTACAATGAGCAGTTCTTC | CASSPPGSGGYNEQFF
TRBJ2-1 | 14 | . | . | TRBV6-6 | TGTGCCAGCAGGCGACCGAGGACTAACAATGAGCAGTTCTTC | CASRRPRTNNEQFF
TRBJ2-2 | 14 | TRBD2 | few | TRBV30 | TGTGGGGGGACTAGCGGGACGAACACCGGGGAGCTGTTTTTT | CGGTSGTNTGELFF
TRBJ1-1 | 13 | TRBD1 | few | TRBV7-2 | TGTGCCAGCAGCACCCGACAGGGACTTGAAGCTTTCTTT | CASSTRQGLEAFF
TRBJ2-7 | 16 | TRBD2 | . | TRBV19 | TGTGCCAGTAGTACTAGGACTAGCGGGCCCACTTACGAGCAGTACTTC | CASSTRTSGPTYEQYF
TRBJ2-7 | 13 | . | few | TRBV6-5 | TGTGCCAGCAGACCTCACAGTTCCTACGAGCAGTACTTC | CASRPHSSYEQYF
TRBJ1-2 | 14 | . | once | TRBV6-5 | TGTGCCAGCACCCTTACTCGGGACCACTATGGCTACACCTTC | CASTLTRDHYGYTF
TRBJ1-1 | 13 | . | . | TRBV30 | TGTGCCTGGAGTGTATCGATGAACACTGAAGCTTTCTTT | CAWSVSMNTEAFF
TRBJ2-7 | 13 | . | few | TRBV7-9 | TGTGCCAGCAGGCCGGGCATTGGCTACGAGCAGTACTTC | CASRPGIGYEQYF
TRBJ2-5 | 15 | . | few | TRBV29-1 | TGCAGCGCGGTTCCCGGACAAACTATTCAAGAGACCCAGTACTTC | CSAVPGQTIQETQYF
TRBJ2-1 | 14 | TRBD2 | few | TRBV19 | TGTGCCAGTAGATCTCTAGCGGGAGATGGTGAGCAGTTCTTC | CASRSLAGDGEQFF
TRBJ1-2 | 16 | . | . | TRBV18 | TGTGCCAGCTCACCAGAGGGACCGATCGCTAACTATGGCTACACCTTC | CASSPEGPIANYGYTF
TRBJ2-2 | 14 | TRBD2 | few | TRBV6-5 | TGTGCCAGCAGGACTAGCGGGATTACCGGGGAGCTGTTTTTT | CASRTSGITGELFF
TRBJ1-2 | 14 | . | . | TRBV27 | TGTGCCAGCAGTCCCGGGAGGGGGGCAGGTGGCTACACCTTC | CASSPGRGAGGYTF
TRBJ1-1 | 12 | . | . | TRBV30 | TGTGCCTGGAGAGGTAGACACTGGGGGGCTTTCTTT | CAWRGRHWGAFF
TRBJ2-1 | 13 | . | . | TRBV4-2 | TGTGCCAGCAGCCAAGCGGATAAGAGCGAGCAGTTCTTC | CASSQADKSEQFF
TRBJ1-1 | 12 | . | few | TRBV29-1 | TGCAGCGTTGAAGTTTCGGGGACTGAAGCTTTCTTT | CSVEVSGTEAFF
TRBJ1-3 | 15 | . | . | TRBV15 | TGTGCCACCAGCACGAAGATCGGACACGGAAACACCATATATTTT | CATSTKIGHGNTIYF
TRBJ2-3 | 11 | . | few | TRBV29-1 | TGCAGCGTTGAGGGGGATGGTACGCAGTATTTT | CSVEGDGTQYF